The clone carrying this T cell receptor beta chain showed up just once. The sample comes from a study of technical replicates of blood from several donors. Trimming at V came to 7 bases and at J to 7 bases, leaving 10 bases not matched to a gene. The germline gives CDR1 SEHNR, CDR2 FQNEAQ (reference sequence). The CDR3 runs 16 residues. Only in-frame clones appear in the TCRdb table, and some are missing; sequencing was by immunoSEQ multiplex PCR. This table holds some 60,000 clones, roughly 91% found once. The receptor comes from a human donor in good health. Some clones in this sample may be carry-over from other donors' samples. The chain recombines TRBV7-9 with TRBJ1-6; 10 bases agree with TRBD1. Input material: PBMCs. CDR3 residues: CASTPSSGQGNSPLHF. CDR3 DNA sequence: TGTGCCAGCACCCCTAGTTCGGGACAGGGGAATTCACCCCTCCACTTT.